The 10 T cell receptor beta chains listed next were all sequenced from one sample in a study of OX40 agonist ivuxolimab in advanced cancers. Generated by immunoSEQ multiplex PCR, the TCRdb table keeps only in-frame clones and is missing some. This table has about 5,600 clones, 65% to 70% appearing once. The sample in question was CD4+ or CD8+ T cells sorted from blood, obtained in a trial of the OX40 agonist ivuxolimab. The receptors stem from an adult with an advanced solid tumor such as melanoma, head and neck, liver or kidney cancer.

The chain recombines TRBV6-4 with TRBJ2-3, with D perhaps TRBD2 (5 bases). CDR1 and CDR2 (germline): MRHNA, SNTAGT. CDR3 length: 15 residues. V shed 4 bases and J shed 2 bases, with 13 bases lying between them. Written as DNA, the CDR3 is TGTGCCAGCAGTGCTACAAGCGGAGCCACAGATACGCAGTATTTT. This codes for CASSATSGATDTQYF.

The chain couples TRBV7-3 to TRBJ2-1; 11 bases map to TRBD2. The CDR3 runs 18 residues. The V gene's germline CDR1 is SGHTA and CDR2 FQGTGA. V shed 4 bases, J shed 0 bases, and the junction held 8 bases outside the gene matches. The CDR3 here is CASSSHSGRASSYNEQFF. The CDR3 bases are TGTGCCAGCAGCTCGCATAGCGGGAGGGCGAGCTCCTACAATGAGCAGTTCTTC.

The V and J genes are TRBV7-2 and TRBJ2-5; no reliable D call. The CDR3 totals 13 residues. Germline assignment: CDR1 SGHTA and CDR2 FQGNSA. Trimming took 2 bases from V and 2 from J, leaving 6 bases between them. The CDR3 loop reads CASSLLLQETQYF. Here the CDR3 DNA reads TGTGCCAGCAGCTTACTACTGCAAGAGACCCAGTACTTC.

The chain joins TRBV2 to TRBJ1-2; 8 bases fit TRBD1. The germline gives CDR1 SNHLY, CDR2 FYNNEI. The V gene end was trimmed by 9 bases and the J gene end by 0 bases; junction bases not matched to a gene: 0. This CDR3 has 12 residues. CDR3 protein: CARDRANYGYTF. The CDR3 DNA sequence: TGTGCCAGGGACAGGGCTAACTATGGCTACACCTTC.

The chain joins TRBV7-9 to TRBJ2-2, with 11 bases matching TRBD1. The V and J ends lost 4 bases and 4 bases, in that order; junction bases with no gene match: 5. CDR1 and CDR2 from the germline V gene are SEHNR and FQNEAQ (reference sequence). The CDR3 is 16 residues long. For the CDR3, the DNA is TGTGCCAGCAGCTCAGTTGGACAGGGGGCCACCGGGGAGCTGTTTTTT. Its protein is CASSSVGQGATGELFF.

Here the CDR3 reads CASSLGRTGGTYEQYF. DNA of the CDR3: TGTGCCAGCAGCTTAGGGAGGACAGGGGGAACTTACGAGCAGTACTTC. This rearrangement joins TRBV7-3 to TRBJ2-7; TRBD1 matches at 10 bases. Germline trimming cut 2 bases from V and 4 bases from J; bases unmatched to any gene: 8. Germline lookup yields CDR1 SGHTA and CDR2 FQGTGA. The CDR3 loop spans 16 amino acids.

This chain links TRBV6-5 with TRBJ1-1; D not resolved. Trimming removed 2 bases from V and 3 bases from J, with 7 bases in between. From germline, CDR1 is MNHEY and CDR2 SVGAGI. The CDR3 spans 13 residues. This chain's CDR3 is CASSYLSYTEAFF. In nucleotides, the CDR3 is TGTGCCAGCAGTTACCTAAGTTACACTGAAGCTTTCTTT.

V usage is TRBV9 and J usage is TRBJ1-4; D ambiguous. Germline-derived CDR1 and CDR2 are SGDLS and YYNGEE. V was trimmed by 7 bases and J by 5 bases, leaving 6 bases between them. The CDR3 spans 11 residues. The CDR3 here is CASGENEKLFF. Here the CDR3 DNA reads TGTGCCAGCGGAGAAAATGAAAAACTGTTTTTT.

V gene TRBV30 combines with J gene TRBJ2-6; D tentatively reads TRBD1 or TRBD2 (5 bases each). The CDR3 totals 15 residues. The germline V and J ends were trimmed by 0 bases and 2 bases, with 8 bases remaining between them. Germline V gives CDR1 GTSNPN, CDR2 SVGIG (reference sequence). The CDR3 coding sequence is TGTGCCTGGAGTGTTCAGGGAGCTGGGGCCAACGTCCTGACTTTC. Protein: CAWSVQGAGANVLTF.

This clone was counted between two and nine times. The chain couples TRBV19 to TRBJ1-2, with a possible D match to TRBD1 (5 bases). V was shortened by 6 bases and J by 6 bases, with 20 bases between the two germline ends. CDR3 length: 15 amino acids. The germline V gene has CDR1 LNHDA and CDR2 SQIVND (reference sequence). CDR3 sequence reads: CASSIRPGRDDGYTF. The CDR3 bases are TGTGCCAGTAGCATCAGACCGGGACGGGACGATGGCTACACCTTC.